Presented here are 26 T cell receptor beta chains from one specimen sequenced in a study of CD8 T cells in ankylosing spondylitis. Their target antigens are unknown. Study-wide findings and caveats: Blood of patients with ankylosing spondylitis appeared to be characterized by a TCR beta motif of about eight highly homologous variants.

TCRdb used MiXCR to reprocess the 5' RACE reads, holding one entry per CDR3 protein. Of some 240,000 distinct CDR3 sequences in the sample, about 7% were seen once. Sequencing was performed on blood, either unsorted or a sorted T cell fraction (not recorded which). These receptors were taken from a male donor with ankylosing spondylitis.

The CDR3 region has the DNA TGTGCCAGCACAGACGCGCCGGGATGGACTGAAGCTTTCTTT. It translates to CASTDAPGWTEAFF. V and J are TRBV6-2 or TRBV6-3 and TRBJ1-1; D not resolved. The CDR3 runs to 14 residues. Germline lookup yields CDR1 MNHEY and CDR2 SVGEGT. Trimming left V 7 bases short and J 5 bases short, with 17 bases between.

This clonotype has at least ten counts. CDR3 region: CASSESGGIHNEQFF. In nucleotides, the CDR3 is TGTGCCAGCAGTGAGAGCGGGGGGATCCACAATGAGCAGTTCTTC. The rearrangement links TRBV28 to TRBJ2-1; 9 positions agree with TRBD2. V was pared by 5 bases and J by 5 bases, with 7 bases of the junction left unmatched. The CDR3 runs to 15 residues. The germline gives CDR1 MDHEN, CDR2 SYDVKM.

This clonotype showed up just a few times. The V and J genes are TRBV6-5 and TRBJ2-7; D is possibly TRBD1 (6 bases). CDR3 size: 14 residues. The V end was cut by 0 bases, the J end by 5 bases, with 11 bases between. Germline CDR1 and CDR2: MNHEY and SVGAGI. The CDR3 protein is CASSYSGRGDEQYF. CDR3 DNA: TGTGCCAGCAGTTACTCGGGCAGGGGTGACGAGCAGTACTTC.

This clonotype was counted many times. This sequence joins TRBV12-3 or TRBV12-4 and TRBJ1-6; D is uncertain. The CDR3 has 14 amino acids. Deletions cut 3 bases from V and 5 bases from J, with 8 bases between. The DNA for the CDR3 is TGTGCCAGCAGTTTCTATAGTGATAATTCACCCCTCCACTTT. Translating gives CASSFYSDNSPLHF.

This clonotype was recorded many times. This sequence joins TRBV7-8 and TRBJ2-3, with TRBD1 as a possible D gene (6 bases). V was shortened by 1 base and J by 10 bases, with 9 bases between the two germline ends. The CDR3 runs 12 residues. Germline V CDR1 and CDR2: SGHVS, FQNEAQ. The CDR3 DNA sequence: TGTGCCAGCAGCTTAGACAGGGATGCGCAGTATTTT. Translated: CASSLDRDAQYF.

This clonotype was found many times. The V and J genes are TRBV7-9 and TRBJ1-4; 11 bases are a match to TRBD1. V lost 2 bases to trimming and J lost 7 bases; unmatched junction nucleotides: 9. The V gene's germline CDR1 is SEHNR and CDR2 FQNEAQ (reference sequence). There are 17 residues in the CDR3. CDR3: CASSLRGLDRGPEKLFF. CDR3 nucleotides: TGTGCCAGCAGCTTAAGGGGCTTGGACAGGGGGCCTGAAAAACTGTTTTTT. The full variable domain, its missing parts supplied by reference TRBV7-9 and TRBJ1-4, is DTGVSQNPRHKITKRGQNVTFRCDPISEHNRLYWYRQTLGQGPEFLTYFQNEAQLEKSRLLSDRFSAERPKGSFSTLEIQRTEQGDSAMYLCASSLRGLDRGPEKLFFGSGTQLSVL.

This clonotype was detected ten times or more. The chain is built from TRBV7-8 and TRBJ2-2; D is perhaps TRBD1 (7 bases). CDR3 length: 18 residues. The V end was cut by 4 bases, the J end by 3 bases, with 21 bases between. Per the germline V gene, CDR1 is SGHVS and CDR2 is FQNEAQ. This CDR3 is CASSSVLGQGGYTGELFF. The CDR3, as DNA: TGTGCCAGCAGCTCCGTTTTAGGGCAGGGGGGTTACACCGGGGAGCTGTTTTTT.

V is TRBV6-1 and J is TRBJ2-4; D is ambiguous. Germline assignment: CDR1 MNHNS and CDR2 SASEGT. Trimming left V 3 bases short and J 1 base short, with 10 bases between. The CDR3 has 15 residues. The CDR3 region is CASSDRAWAKNIQYF. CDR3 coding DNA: TGTGCCAGCAGTGATCGGGCCTGGGCCAAAAACATTCAGTACTTC.

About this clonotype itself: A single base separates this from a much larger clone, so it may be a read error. The DNA for the CDR3 is TGTGCCAGCAAGGGTGGGCCAACTAGCGGAGGAAACAATGCGCAGTTCTTC. Protein sequence: CASKGGPTSGGNNAQFF. This sequence joins TRBV2 and TRBJ2-1; 8 bases map to TRBD2. Looked up from germline, CDR1 is SNHLY and CDR2 is FYNNEI. The CDR3 is 17 amino acids.

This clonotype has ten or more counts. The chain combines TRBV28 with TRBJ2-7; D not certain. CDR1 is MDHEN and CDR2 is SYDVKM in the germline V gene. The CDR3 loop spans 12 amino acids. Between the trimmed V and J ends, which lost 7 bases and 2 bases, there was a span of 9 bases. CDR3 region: CASNLGPYEQYF. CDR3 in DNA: TGTGCCAGCAATTTGGGTCCCTACGAGCAGTACTTC.

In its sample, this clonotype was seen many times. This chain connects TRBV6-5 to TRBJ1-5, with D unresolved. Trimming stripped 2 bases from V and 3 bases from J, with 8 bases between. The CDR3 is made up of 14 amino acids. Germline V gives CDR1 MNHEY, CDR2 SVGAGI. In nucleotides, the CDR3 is TGTGCCAGCAGTTACGGAGTGACCAATCAGCCCCAGCATTTT. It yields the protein CASSYGVTNQPQHF.

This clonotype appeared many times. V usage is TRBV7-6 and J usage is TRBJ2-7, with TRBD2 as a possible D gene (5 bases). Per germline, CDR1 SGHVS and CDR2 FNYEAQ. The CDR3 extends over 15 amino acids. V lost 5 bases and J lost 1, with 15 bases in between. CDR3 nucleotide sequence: TGTGCCAGCAGCCCCCTAGGCGGGCCTTCCTACGAGCAGTACTTC. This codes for CASSPLGGPSYEQYF.

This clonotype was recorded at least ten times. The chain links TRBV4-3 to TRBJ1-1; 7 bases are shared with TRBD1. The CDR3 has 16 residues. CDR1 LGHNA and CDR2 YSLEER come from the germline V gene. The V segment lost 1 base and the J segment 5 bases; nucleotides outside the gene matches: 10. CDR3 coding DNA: TGCGCCAGCAGCCAAGGGCGAGGGGGCGCGGTTACTGAAGCTTTCTTT. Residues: CASSQGRGGAVTEAFF.

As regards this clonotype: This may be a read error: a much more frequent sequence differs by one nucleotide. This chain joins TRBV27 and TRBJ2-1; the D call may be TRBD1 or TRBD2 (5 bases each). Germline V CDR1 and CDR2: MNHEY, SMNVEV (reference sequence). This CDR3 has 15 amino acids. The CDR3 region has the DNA TGTGCCACCAGTTTGGGCACAGATGGGGGCAATGAGCAGTTCTTC. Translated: CATSLGTDGGNEQFF.

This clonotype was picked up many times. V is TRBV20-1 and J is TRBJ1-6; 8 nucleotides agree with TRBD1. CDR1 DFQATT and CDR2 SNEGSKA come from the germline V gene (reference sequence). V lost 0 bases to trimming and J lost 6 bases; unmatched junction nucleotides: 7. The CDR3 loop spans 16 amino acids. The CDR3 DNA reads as TGCAGTGCTAGAGATCTCTCAACAGGGGGTAATTCACCCCTCCACTTT. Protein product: CSARDLSTGGNSPLHF.

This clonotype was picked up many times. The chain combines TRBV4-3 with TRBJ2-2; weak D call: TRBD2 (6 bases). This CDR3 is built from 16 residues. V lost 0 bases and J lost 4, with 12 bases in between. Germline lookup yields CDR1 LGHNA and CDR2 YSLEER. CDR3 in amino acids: CASSQDMAGGTGELFF. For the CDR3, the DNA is TGCGCCAGCAGCCAAGATATGGCCGGGGGCACCGGGGAGCTGTTTTTT.

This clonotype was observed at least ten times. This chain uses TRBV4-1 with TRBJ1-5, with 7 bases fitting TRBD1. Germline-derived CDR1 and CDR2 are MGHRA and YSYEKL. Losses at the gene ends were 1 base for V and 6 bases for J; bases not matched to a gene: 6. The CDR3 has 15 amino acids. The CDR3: CASSQVGRGGQPQHF. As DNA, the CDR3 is TGCGCCAGCAGCCAAGTTGGCAGGGGGGGTCAGCCCCAGCATTTT.

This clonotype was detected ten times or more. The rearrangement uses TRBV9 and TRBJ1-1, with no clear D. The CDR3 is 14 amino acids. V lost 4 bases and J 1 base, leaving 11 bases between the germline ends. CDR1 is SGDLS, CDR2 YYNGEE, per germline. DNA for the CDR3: TGTGCCAGCAGCACCACGATTGGGAACACTGAAGCTTTCTTT. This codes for CASSTTIGNTEAFF.

The chain's CDR3 is CASSQAGRSGPYEQYF. The CDR3 DNA is TGTGCCAGCAGCCAGGCCGGGAGATCAGGGCCCTACGAGCAGTACTTC. V and J are TRBV7-9 and TRBJ2-7; maybe TRBD2 (6 bases). The germline CDR1 and CDR2 sequences are SEHNR and FQNEAQ (reference sequence). V was trimmed by 5 bases and J by 2 bases, leaving 19 bases between them. This CDR3 contains 16 residues.

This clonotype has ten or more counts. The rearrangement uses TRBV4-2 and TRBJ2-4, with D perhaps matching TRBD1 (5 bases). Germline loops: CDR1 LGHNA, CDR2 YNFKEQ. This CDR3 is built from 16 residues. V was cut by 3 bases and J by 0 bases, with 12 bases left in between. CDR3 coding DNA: TGTGCCAGCAGCCAGAAGGGGCTAGTAGCCAAAAACATTCAGTACTTC. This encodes CASSQKGLVAKNIQYF.

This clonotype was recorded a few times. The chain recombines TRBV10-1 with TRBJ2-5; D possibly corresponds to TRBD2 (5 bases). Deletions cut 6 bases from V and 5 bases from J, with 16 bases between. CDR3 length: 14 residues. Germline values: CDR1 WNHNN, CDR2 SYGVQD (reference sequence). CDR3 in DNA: TGCGCCAGCAGCATGGGTCCCCCGGGGGAGACCCAGTACTTC. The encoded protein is CASSMGPPGETQYF.

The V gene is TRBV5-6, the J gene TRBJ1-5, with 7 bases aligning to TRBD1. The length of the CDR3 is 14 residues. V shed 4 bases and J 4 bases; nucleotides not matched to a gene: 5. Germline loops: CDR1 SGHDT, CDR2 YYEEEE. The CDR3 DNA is TGTGCCAGCAGCGCCCAGACAGGGAATCAGCCCCAGCATTTT. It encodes CASSAQTGNQPQHF.

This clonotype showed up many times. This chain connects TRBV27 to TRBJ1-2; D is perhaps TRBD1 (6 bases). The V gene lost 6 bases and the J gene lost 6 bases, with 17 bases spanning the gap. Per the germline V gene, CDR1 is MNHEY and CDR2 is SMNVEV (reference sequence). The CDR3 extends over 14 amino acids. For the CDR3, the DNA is TGTGCCAGCAGATTAGGGGGGACTCTTCATGGCTACACCTTC. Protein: CASRLGGTLHGYTF.

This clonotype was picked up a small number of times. The DNA of the CDR3 is TGCGCCAGCAGCCAAGGACCAAACATAAACTACGAGCAGTACTTC. This gives the protein CASSQGPNINYEQYF. The gene calls are TRBV4-3 and TRBJ2-7; no reliable D call. V was shortened by 1 base and J by 3 bases, with 13 bases between the two germline ends. The CDR3 extends over 15 amino acids. The germline V gene encodes CDR1 LGHNA and CDR2 YSLEER.

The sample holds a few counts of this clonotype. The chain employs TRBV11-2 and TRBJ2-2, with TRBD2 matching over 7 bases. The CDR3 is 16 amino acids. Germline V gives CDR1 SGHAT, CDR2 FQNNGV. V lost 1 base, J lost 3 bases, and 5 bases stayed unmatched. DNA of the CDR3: TGTGCCAGCAGCTTAGCCCAGGGAGGGCACACCGGGGAGCTGTTTTTT. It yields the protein CASSLAQGGHTGELFF.

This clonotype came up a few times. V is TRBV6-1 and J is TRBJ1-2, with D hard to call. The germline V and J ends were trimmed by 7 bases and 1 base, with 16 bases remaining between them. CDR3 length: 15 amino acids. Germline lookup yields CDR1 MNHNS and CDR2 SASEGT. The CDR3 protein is CASKIIDALNYGYTF. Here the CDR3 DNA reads TGTGCCAGCAAAATAATCGACGCCCTTAACTATGGCTACACCTTC.